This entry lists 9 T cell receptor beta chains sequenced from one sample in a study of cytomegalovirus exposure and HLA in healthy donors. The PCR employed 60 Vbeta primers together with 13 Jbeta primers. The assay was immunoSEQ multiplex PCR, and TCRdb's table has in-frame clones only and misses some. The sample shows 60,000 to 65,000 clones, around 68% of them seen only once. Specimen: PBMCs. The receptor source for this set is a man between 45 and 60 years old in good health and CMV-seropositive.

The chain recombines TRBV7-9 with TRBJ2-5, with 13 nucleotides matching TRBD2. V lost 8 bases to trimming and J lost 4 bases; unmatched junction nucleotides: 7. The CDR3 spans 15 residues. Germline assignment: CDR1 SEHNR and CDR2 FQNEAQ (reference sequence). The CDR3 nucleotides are TGTGCCAGCCACACTAGCGGGGGGGCCGGAGAGACCCAGTACTTC. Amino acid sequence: CASHTSGGAGETQYF. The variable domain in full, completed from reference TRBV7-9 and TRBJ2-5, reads DTGVSQNPRHKITKRGQNVTFRCDPISEHNRLYWYRQTLGQGPEFLTYFQNEAQLEKSRLLSDRFSAERPKGSFSTLEIQRTEQGDSAMYLCASHTSGGAGETQYFGPGTRLLVL.

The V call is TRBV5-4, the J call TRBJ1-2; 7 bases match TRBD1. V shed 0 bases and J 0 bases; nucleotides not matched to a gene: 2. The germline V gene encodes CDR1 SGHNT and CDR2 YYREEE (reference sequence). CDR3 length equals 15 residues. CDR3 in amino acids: CASSLAGTANYGYTF. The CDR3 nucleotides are TGTGCCAGCAGCTTGGCCGGGACAGCTAACTATGGCTACACCTTC. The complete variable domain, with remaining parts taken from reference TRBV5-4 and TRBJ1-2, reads ETGVTQSPTHLIKTRGQQVTLRCSSQSGHNTVSWYQQALGQGPQFIFQYYREEENGRGNFPPRFSGLQFPNYSSELNVNALELDDSALYLCASSLAGTANYGYTFGSGTRLTVV.

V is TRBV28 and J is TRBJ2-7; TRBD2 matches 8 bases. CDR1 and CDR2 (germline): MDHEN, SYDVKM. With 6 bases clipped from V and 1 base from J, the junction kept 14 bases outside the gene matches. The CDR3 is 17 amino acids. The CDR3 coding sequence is TGTGCCAGCAGCCATTCGGGGAGCGGGAGTAAATCCTACGAGCAGTACTTC. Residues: CASSHSGSGSKSYEQYF.

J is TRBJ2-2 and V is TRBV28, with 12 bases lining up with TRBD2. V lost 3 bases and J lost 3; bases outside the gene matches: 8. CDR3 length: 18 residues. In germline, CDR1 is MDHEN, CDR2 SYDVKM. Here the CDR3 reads CASSFRVGLAGYTGELFF. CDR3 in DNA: TGTGCCAGCAGTTTCCGCGTTGGACTAGCGGGATACACCGGGGAGCTGTTTTTT.

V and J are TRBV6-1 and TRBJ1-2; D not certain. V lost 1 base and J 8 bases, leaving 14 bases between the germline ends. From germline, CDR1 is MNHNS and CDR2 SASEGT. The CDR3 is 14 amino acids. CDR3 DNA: TGTGCCAGCAGTGAAGGGAGGGTCGCAAGGGGCTACACCTTC. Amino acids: CASSEGRVARGYTF.

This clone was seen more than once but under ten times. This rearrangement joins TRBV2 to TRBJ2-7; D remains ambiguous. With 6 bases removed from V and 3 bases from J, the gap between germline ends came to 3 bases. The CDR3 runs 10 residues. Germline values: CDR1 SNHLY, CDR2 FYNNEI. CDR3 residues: CASSGYEQYF. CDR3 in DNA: TGTGCCAGCAGCGGCTACGAGCAGTACTTC.

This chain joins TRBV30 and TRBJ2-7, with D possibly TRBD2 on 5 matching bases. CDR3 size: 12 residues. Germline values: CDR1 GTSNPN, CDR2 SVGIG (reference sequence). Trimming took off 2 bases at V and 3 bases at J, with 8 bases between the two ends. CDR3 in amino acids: CAWSSRGYEQYF. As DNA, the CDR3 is TGTGCCTGGAGTTCCCGGGGCTACGAGCAGTACTTC. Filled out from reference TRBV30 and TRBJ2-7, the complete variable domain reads SQTIHQWPATLVQPVGSPLSLECTVEGTSNPNLYWYRQAAGRGLQLLFYSVGIGQISSEVPQNLSASRPQDRQFILSSKKLLLSDSGFYLCAWSSRGYEQYFGPGTRLTVT.

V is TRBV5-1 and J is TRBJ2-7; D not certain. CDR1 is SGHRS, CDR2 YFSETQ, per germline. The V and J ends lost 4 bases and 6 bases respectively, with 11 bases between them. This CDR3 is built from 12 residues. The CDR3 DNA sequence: TGCGCCAGCAGCCCCCTACCCGGCGAGCAGTACTTC. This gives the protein CASSPLPGEQYF.

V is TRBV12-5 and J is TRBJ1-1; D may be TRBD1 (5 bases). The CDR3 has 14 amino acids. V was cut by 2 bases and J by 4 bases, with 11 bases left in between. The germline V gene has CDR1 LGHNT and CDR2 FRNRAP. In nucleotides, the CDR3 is TGTGCTAGTGGTTTGAGCAATCAGGGCACTGAAGCTTTCTTT. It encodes CASGLSNQGTEAFF. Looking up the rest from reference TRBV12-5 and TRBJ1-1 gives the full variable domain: DARVTQTPRHKVTEMGQEVTMRCQPILGHNTVFWYRQTMMQGLELLAYFRNRAPLDDSGMPKDRFSAEMPDATLATLKIQPSEPRDSAVYFCASGLSNQGTEAFFGQGTRLTVV.